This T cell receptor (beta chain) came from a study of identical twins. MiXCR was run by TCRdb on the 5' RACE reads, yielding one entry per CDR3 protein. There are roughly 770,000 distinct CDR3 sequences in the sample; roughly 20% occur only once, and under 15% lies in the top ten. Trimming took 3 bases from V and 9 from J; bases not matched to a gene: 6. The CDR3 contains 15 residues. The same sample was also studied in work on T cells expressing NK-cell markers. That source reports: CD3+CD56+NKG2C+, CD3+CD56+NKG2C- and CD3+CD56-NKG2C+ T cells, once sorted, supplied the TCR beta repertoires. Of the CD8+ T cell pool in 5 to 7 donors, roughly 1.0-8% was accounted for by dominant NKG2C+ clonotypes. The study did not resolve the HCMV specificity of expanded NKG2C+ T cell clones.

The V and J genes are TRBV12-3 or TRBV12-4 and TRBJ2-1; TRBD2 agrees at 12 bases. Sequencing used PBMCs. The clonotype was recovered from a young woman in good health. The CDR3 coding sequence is TGTGCCAGCAGTTTCATGCTAGCGGGAGGGAGTGAGCAGTTCTTC. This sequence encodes CASSFMLAGGSEQFF.